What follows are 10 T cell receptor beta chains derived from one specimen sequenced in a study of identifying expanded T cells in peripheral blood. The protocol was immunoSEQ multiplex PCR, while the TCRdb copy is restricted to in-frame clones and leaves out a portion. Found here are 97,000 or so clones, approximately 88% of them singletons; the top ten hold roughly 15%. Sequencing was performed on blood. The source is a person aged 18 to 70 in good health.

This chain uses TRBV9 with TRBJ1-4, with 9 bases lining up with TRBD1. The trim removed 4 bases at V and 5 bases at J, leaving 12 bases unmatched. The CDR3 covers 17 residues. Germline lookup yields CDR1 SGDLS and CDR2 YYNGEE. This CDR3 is CASSSPGTGIGNEKLFF. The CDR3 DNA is TGTGCCAGCAGCAGTCCCGGGACAGGGATTGGGAATGAAAAACTGTTTTTT. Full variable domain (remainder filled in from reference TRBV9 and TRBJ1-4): DSGVTQTPKHLITATGQRVTLRCSPRSGDLSVYWYQQSLDQGLQFLIQYYNGEERAKGNILERFSAQQFPDLHSELNLSSLELGDSALYFCASSSPGTGIGNEKLFFGSGTQLSVL.

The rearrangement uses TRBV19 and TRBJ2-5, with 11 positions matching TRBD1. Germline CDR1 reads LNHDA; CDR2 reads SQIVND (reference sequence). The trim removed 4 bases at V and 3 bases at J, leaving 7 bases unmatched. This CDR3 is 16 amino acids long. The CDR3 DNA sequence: TGTGCCAGTAGTAACTTCCGGGACAGGGGGAAAGAGACCCAGTACTTC. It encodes CASSNFRDRGKETQYF.

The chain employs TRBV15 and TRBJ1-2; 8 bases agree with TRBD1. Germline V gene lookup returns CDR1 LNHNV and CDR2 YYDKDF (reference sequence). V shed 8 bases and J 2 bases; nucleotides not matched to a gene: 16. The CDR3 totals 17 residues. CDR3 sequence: CATQAEIPGQANYGYTF. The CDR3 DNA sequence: TGTGCCACCCAGGCCGAAATACCGGGACAGGCCAACTATGGCTACACCTTC.

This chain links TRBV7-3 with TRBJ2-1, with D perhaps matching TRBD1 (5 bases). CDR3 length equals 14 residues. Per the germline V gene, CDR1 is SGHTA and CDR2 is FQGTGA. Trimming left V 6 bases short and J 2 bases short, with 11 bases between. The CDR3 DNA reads TGTGCCAGCAGTCTGGGGCAGCCCTACAATGAGCAGTTCTTC. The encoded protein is CASSLGQPYNEQFF.

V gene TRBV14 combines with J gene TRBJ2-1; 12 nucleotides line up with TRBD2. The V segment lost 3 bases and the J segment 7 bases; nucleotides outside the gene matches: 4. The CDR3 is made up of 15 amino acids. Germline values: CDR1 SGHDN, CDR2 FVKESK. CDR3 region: CASSQTSGGGNEQFF. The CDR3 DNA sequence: TGTGCCAGCAGCCAGACTAGCGGGGGCGGTAATGAGCAGTTCTTC.

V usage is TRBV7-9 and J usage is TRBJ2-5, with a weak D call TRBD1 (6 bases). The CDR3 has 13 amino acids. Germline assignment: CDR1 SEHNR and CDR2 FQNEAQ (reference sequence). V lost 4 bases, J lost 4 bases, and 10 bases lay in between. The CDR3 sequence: CASSSQGGETQYF. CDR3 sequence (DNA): TGTGCCAGCAGCTCACAGGGTGGAGAGACCCAGTACTTC.

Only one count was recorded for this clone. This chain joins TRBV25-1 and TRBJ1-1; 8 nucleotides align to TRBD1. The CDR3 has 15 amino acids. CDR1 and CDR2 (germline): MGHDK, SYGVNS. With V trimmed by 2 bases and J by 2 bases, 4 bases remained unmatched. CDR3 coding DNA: TGTGCCAGCAGTGAACCCGGACAGGGTAACACTGAAGCTTTCTTT. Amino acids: CASSEPGQGNTEAFF.

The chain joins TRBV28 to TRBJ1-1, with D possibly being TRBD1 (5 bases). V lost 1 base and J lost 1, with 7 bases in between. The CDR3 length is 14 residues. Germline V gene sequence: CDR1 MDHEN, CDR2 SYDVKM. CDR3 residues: CASSLFQGNTEAFF. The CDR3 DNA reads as TGTGCCAGCAGTTTATTCCAGGGGAACACTGAAGCTTTCTTT.

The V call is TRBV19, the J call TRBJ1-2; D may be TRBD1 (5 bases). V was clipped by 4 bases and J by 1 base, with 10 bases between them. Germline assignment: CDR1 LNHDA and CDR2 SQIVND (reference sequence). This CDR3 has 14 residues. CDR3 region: CASSRGDLNYGYTF. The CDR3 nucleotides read TGTGCCAGTAGTAGAGGGGACCTTAACTATGGCTACACCTTC.

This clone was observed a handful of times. The CDR3 nucleotides are TGTGCCAGTAGCCCGGACGGATACTATGGCTACACCTTC. Protein: CASSPDGYYGYTF. The chain links TRBV19 to TRBJ1-2; no firm D call. With 6 bases removed from V and 3 bases from J, the gap between germline ends came to 11 bases. The V gene's germline CDR1 is LNHDA and CDR2 SQIVND (reference sequence). This CDR3 is built from 13 residues.